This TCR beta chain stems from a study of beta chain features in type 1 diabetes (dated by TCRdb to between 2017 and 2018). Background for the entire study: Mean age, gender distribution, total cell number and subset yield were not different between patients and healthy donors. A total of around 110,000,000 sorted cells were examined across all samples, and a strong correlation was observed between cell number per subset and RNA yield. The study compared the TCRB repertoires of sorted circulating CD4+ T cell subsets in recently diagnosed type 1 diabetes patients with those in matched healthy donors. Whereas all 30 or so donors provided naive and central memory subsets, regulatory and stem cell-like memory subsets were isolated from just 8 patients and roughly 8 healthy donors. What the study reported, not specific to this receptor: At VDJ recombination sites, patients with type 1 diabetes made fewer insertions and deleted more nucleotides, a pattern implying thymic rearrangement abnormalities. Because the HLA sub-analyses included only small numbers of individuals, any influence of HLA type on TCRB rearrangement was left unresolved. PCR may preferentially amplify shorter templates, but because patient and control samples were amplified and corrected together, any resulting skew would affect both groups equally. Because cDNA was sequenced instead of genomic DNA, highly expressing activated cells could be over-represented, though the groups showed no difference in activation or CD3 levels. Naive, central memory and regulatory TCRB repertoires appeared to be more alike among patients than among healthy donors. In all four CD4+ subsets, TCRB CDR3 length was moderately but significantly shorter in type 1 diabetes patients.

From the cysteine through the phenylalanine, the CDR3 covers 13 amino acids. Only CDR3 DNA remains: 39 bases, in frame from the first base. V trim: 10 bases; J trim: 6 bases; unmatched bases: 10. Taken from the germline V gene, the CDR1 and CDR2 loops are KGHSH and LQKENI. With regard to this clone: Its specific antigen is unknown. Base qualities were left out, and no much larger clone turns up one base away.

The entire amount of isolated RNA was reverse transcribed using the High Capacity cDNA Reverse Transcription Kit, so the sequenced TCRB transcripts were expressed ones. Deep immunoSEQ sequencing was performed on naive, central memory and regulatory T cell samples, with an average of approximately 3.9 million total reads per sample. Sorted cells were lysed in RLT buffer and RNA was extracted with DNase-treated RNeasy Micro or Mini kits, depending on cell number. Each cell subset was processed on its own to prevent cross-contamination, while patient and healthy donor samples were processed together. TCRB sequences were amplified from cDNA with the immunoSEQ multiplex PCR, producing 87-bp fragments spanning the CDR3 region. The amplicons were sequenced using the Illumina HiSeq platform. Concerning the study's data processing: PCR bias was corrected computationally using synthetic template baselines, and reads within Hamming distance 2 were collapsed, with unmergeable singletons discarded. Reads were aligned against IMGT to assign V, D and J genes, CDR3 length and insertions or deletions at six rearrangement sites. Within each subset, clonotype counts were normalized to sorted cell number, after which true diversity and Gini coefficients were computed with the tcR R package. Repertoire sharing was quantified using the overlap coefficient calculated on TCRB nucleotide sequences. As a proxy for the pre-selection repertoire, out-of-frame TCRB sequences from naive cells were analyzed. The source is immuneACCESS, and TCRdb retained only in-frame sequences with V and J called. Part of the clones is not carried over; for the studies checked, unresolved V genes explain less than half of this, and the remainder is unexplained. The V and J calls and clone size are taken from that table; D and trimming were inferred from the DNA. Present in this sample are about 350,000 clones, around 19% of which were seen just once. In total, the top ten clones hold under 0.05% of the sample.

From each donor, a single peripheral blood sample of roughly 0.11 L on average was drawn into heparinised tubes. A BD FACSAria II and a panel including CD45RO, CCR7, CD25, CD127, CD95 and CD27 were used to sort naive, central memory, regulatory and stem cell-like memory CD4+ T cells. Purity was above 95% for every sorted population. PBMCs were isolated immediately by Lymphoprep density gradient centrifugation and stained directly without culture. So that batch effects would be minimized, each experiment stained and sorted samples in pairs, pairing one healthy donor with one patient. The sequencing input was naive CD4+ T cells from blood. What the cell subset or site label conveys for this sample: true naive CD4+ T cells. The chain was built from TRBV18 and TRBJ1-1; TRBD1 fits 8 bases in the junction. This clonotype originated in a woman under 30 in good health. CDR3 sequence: CATKTGEASEAFF. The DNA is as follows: TGTGCCACGAAGACAGGGGAAGCCTCTGAAGCTTTCTTT.